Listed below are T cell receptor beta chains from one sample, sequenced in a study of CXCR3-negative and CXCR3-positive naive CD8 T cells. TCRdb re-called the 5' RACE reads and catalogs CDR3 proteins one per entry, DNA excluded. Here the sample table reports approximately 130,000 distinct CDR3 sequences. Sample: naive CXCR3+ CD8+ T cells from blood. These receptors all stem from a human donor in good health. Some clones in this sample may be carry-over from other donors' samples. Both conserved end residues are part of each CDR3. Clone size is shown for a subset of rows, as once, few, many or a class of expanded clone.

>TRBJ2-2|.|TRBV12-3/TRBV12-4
CASSQNRGPNTGELFF
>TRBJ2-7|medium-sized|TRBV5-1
CASSLGRTSDVNLYTYEQYF
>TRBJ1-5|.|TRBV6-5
CASSSTLPGQGAKAQHF
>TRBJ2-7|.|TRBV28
CASSLGPIPYEQYF
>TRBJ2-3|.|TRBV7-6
CASSFRRGTDTQYF
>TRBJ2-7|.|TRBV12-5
CASGGQGGPYEQYF
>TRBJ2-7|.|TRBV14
CASSPALAGVSYEQYF
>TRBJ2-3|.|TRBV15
CATSRVGGPTDTQYF
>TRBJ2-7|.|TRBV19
CASREQGETEQYF
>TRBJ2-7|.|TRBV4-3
CASSQETEKTYEQYF
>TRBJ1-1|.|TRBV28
CASHPIQNTEAFF
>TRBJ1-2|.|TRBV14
CASSPRDINYGYTF
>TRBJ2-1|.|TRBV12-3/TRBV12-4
CASSLAHSGRRGSEQFF
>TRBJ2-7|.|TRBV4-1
CASSQGLTSGRYEQYF
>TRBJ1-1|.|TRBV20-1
CSARDLGSTALNTEAFF
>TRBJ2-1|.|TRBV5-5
CASSRTGTEYNEQFF
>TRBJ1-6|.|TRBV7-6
CASSLAGTGVSPLHF
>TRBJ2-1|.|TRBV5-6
CASSLDLPPRTSYNEQFF
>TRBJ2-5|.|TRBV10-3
CAISEVGNLQETQYF
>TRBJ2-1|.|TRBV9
CASSEAGDANEQFF
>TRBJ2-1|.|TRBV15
CATSRDSNTGTGVNEQFF
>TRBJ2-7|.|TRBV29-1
CSVGLGPTYEQYF
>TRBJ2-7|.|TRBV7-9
CASSLVGDEQYF
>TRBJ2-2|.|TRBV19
CASDRGLNTGELFF
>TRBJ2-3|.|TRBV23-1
CASKLKGPDTDTQYF
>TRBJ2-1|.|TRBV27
CASSSSGQGRRGPEQFF